This T cell receptor (beta chain) was recorded in a study of technical replicates of blood from several donors. Sequencing used immunoSEQ multiplex PCR; TCRdb keeps in-frame clones, though not all of them. There are 50,000 to 70,000 clones in the sample; roughly 90% occur only once, and around 5% lies in the top ten. Germline V gene lookup returns CDR1 SGHRS and CDR2 YFSETQ. The CDR3 has 15 amino acids. The junction had 4 bases not matched to a gene; V was cut back by 0 bases and J by 4 bases. The sequenced sample consisted of PBMCs. The receptor was derived from a human donor in good health. Some clones in this sample may be carry-over from other donors' samples. The gene calls are TRBV5-1 and TRBJ2-1; TRBD2 matches at 7 bases. DNA of the CDR3: TGCGCCAGCAGCTTGGTAGTCGGGGGGTACAATGAGCAGTTCTTC. This encodes CASSLVVGGYNEQFF.